These 7 T cell receptor beta chains originate from one sample sequenced in a study of blood T cells in healthy people across ages. PCR was performed a second time for about 7 to 11 cycles using a sample-barcoded 5' primer and a J-beta primer mix. In TCRdb, the 5' RACE reads were re-called with MiXCR into one record per CDR3 protein. The sample consists of approximately 600,000 distinct CDR3 sequences, under 65% of them appearing once. The specimen sequenced was blood. The receptors were sampled from a man between 60 and 75 years old in good health.

This sequence joins TRBV6-1 and TRBJ1-1, with D tentatively TRBD1 (5 bases). Looked up from germline, CDR1 is MNHNS and CDR2 is SASEGT. The CDR3 consists of 13 residues. V gave up 1 base and J gave up 7 bases, with 10 bases separating them. The CDR3 DNA follows: TGTGCCAGCAGTGAAGTGAGGGGCAGTGAAGCTTTCTTT. It specifies CASSEVRGSEAFF.

V usage is TRBV5-1 and J usage is TRBJ2-4, with D perhaps TRBD1 (5 bases). V lost 7 bases and J 1 base, leaving 15 bases between the germline ends. The CDR3 extends over 15 amino acids. Germline V lookup: CDR1 SGHRS, CDR2 YFSETQ. CDR3 sequence: CASLVQGVAKNIQYF. CDR3 nucleotides: TGCGCCAGCCTTGTGCAGGGCGTCGCCAAAAACATTCAGTACTTC.

This sequence joins TRBV6-5 and TRBJ1-2; weak D call: TRBD1 (5 bases). The V end lost 8 bases, the J end lost 4 bases, and 11 bases lay between the germline ends. There are 12 residues in the CDR3. Per the germline V gene, CDR1 is MNHEY and CDR2 is SVGAGI. Written as DNA, the CDR3 is TGTGCCAGCTCCGGGGGGTTCTATGGCTACACCTTC. It specifies CASSGGFYGYTF.

The gene calls are TRBV5-8 and TRBJ2-5, with TRBD1 as a possible D gene (6 bases). Germline assignment: CDR1 SGHTS and CDR2 YDEGEE. Trimming took 4 bases from V and 0 from J, leaving 19 bases between them. The CDR3 sequence is 17 residues long. The CDR3 loop is CASSLTRDNRHQETQYF. The CDR3 nucleotides are TGTGCCAGCAGCCTAACCCGGGACAATAGGCACCAAGAGACCCAGTACTTC.

This clonotype was counted only a few times. J is TRBJ2-1 and V is TRBV6-6; D gene unclear. The ends were cut back, 7 bases at V and 7 bases at J, with 14 bases in the middle. Germline V lookup: CDR1 MNHNY, CDR2 SVGAGI (reference sequence). This CDR3 contains 13 residues. CDR3 nucleotides: TGTGCCAGCACGACCTATCCGCCGAATGAGCAGTTCTTC. The encoded protein is CASTTYPPNEQFF.

This clonotype turned up a few times. V is TRBV27 and J is TRBJ1-6; the match to TRBD1 covers 8 bases. Germline loops: CDR1 MNHEY, CDR2 SMNVEV (reference sequence). The trim removed 4 bases at V and 8 bases at J, leaving 7 bases unmatched. CDR3 length: 15 residues. The chain's CDR3 is CASSYTGGADSPLHF. CDR3 bases: TGTGCCAGCAGTTACACAGGGGGTGCGGATTCACCCCTCCACTTT.

The chain employs TRBV7-2 and TRBJ2-1; 8 bases are shared with TRBD2. After removal of 3 bases from V and 10 bases from J, the junction contained 20 bases not matched to a gene. Germline V lookup: CDR1 SGHTA, CDR2 FQGNSA. The CDR3 loop spans 18 amino acids. CDR3 in amino acids: CASSFAPKRGPYLKEQFF. The CDR3 bases are TGTGCCAGCAGCTTCGCGCCGAAGCGGGGGCCCTACCTGAAGGAGCAGTTCTTC.